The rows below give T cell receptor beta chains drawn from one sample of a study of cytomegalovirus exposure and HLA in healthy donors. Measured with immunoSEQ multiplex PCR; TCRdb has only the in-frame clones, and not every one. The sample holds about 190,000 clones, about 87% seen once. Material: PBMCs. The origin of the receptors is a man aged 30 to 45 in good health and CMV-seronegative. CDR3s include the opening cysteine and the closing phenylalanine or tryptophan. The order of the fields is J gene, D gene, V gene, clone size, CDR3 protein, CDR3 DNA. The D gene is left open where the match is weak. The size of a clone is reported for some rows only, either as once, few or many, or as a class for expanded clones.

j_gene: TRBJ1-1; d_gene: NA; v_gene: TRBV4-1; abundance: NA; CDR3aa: CASSPLLGGTEAFF; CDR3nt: TGCGCCAGCAGCCCTCTATTGGGGGGTACTGAAGCTTTCTTT
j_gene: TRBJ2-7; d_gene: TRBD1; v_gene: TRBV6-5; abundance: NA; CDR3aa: CASSGTGGVYEQYF; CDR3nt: TGTGCCAGCAGTGGAACAGGGGGCGTCTACGAGCAGTACTTC
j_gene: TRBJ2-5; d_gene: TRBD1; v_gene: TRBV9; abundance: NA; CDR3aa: CASSADRGETQYF; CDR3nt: TGTGCCAGCAGCGCCGACAGGGGGGAGACCCAGTACTTC
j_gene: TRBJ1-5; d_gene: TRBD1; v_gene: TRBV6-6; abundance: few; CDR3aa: CASSLQGNQPQHF; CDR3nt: TGTGCCAGCAGTCTACAGGGGAATCAGCCCCAGCATTTT
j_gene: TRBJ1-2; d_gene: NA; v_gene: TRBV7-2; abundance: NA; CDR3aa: CASSLWQGGGYTF; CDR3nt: TGTGCCAGCAGCTTATGGCAGGGTGGTGGCTACACCTTC
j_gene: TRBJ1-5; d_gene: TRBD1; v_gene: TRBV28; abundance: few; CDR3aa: CAGSSGTGGYQPQHF; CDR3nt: TGTGCCGGGAGCTCCGGGACAGGGGGGTATCAGCCCCAGCATTTT
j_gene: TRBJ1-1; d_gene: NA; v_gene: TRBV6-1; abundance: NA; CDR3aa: CASRSTGKEAFF; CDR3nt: TGTGCCAGCAGGTCCACAGGGAAGGAAGCTTTCTTT
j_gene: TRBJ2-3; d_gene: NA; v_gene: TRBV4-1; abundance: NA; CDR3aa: CASSLLSTDTQYF; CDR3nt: TGCGCCAGCAGCCTACTGAGCACAGATACGCAGTATTTT
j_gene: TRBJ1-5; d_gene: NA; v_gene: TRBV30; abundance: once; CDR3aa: CAWSVQALKPQHF; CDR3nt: TGTGCCTGGAGTGTACAGGCGTTAAAGCCCCAGCATTTT
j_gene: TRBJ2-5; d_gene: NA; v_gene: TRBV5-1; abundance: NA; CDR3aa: CASSLLGFLETQYF; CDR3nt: TGCGCCAGCAGCTTACTAGGGTTTCTGGAGACCCAGTACTTC
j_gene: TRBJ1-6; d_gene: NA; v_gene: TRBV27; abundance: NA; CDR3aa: CASSLAGIGYNSPLHF; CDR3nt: TGTGCCAGCAGTTTAGCAGGGATTGGCTATAATTCACCCCTCCACTTT
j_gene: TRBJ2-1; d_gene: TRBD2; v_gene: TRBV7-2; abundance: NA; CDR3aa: CASSPGGSPNEQFF; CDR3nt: TGTGCCAGCAGCCCCGGGGGGTCCCCTAATGAGCAGTTCTTC
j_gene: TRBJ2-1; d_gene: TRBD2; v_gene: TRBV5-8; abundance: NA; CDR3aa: CASSPVGTSGANNEQFF; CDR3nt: TGTGCCAGCAGCCCGGTTGGGACTAGCGGGGCCAACAATGAGCAGTTCTTC
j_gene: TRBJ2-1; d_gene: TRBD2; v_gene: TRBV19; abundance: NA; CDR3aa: CASSFSSGSWGDNEQFF; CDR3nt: TGTGCCAGTAGTTTCTCTAGCGGGAGTTGGGGGGACAATGAGCAGTTCTTC
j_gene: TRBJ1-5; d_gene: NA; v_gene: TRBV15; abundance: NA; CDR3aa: CATSIGGNSNQPQHF; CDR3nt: TGTGCCACCAGCATCGGCGGAAATAGCAATCAGCCCCAGCATTTT
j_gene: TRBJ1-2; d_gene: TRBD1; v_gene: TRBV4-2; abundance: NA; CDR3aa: CASSQGTGGNYGYTF; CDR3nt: TGTGCCAGCAGCCAAGGGACAGGGGGCAACTATGGCTACACCTTC
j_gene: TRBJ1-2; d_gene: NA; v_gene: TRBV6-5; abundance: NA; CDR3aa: CASSKRQENYGYTF; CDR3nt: TGTGCCAGCAGTAAACGACAGGAAAACTATGGCTACACCTTC
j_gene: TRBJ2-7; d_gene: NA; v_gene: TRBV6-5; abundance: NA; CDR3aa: CATWRAYEQYF; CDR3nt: TGTGCCACATGGAGGGCCTACGAGCAGTACTTC
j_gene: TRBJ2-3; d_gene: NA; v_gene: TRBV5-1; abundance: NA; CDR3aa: CASSRPTSSGGTDTQYF; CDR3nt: TGCGCCAGCAGCCGCCCCACTAGCTCTGGGGGCACAGATACGCAGTATTTT
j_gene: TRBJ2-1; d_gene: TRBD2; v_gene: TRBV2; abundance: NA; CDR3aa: CASSGSGSGGFNEQFF; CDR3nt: TGTGCCAGCAGTGGGTCCGGCAGCGGGGGGTTCAATGAGCAGTTCTTC
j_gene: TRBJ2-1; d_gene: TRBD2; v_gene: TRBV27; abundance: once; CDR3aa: CASSLRGLAGVWEQFF; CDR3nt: TGTGCCAGCAGTTTAAGGGGACTAGCGGGAGTCTGGGAGCAGTTCTTC
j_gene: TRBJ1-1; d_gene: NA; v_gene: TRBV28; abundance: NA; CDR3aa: CASSPGHVNTEAFF; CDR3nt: TGTGCCAGCAGTCCGGGACACGTAAACACTGAAGCTTTCTTT